The 16 T cell receptor beta chains given below trace back to one sample, sequenced in a study of human T cells and chemical hapten exposure (dated by TCRdb to the early 2020s). Per the publication, the time point label means: patch test 2, 6 weeks after DPC sensitization. The treatment or condition label corresponds to: therapeutic diphenylcyclopropenone sensitization with weekly scalp DPC. The receptor library was made with RACE. The sequencing machine was a NextSeq 500. The raw public data were reprocessed by TCRdb itself: fastp quality trimming at Q25, MiXCR clonotype calling, in-frame beta chains only. Every CDR3 protein is listed once, alongside the most common genes and DNA of its rows. Present in this sample are roughly 380,000 distinct CDR3 sequences, about 6% of which were seen just once. Over 5.5% of the sample lies in the top ten. The specimen comprised whole blood, sampled in connection with sensitization to the hapten diphenylcyclopropenone (DPC). The receptors originated from a woman aged 18-29 years with alopecia areata. Some clones in this sample may be carry-over from other donors' samples.

In its sample, this clonotype was seen many times. V usage is TRBV4-3 and J usage is TRBJ2-7; D is perhaps TRBD1 or TRBD2 (5 bases each). CDR3 size: 15 residues. Trimming shortened V by 1 base and J by 3 bases, and 13 bases separated the two germline ends. Germline-derived CDR1 and CDR2 are LGHNA and YSLEER. The DNA of the CDR3 is TGCGCCAGCAGCCAAGTCCGGGACCCCTACTACGAGCAGTACTTC. This translates into CASSQVRDPYYEQYF.

The CDR3 DNA reads as TGCGCCAGCTCCCCAGGGTCCCGTGAAGAGCAGTACTTC. This codes for CASSPGSREEQYF. This sequence joins TRBV5-1 and TRBJ2-7; the D gene is possibly TRBD1 (5 bases). Trimming took 7 bases from V and 7 from J, leaving 18 bases between them. In germline, CDR1 is SGHRS, CDR2 YFSETQ. The CDR3 length is 13 residues.

This clonotype appeared a few times. The gene calls are TRBV9 and TRBJ2-6; the D gene is possibly TRBD2 (6 bases). CDR1 and CDR2 from the germline V gene are SGDLS and YYNGEE. The V end lost 5 bases, the J end lost 10 bases, and 13 bases lay between the germline ends. CDR3 size: 13 residues. CDR3 region: CASSRDLINVLTF. The CDR3 DNA reads as TGTGCCAGCAGTCGGGACTTGATTAACGTCCTGACTTTC.

A few counts support this clonotype. The chain joins TRBV7-2 to TRBJ1-6; no firm D call. This CDR3 is built from 12 residues. V lost 5 bases, J lost 14 bases, and 13 bases lay in between. Germline-derived CDR1 and CDR2 are SGHTA and FQGNSA. The CDR3 DNA reads TGTGCCAGCAGCACAACACCCGGGGCCCTCCACTTT. This sequence encodes CASSTTPGALHF.

This clonotype was seen a few times. V is TRBV15 and J is TRBJ1-5, with D tentatively TRBD1 (5 bases). The CDR3 contains 12 residues. From germline, CDR1 is LNHNV and CDR2 YYDKDF (reference sequence). V was shortened by 5 bases and J by 5 bases, with 7 bases between the two germline ends. DNA of the CDR3: TGTGCCACCAGCGAGGGGTATCAGCCCCAGCATTTT. The encoded protein is CATSEGYQPQHF. Supplemented by reference TRBV15 and TRBJ1-5, the full variable domain reads DAMVIQNPRYQVTQFGKPVTLSCSQTLNHNVMYWYQQKSSQAPKLLFHYYDKDFNNEADTPDNFQSRRPNTSFCFLDIRSPGLGDTAMYLCATSEGYQPQHFGDGTRLSIL.

The V and J genes are TRBV6-2 or TRBV6-3 and TRBJ2-3; 7 bases fit TRBD2. The CDR3 spans 15 residues. Trimming cost V 6 bases and J 5 bases; bases outside gene matches: 11. Per germline, CDR1 MNHEY and CDR2 SVGEGT. The CDR3 sequence is CASRKLGLEVDTQYF. The CDR3 bases are TGTGCCAGCAGAAAACTCGGACTAGAAGTAGATACGCAGTATTTT.

The genes are TRBV11-2 and TRBJ2-3; 8 nucleotides line up with TRBD2. Germline CDR1 reads SGHAT; CDR2 reads FQNNGV. CDR3 size: 16 residues. Trimming cost V 3 bases and J 0 bases; bases outside gene matches: 5. The CDR3 region has the DNA TGTGCCAGCAGCTTCCTAGCGGGCATAAGCACAGATACGCAGTATTTT. Its protein product is CASSFLAGISTDTQYF.

The V and J genes are TRBV6-2 or TRBV6-3 and TRBJ1-1; D may be TRBD1 (5 bases). CDR3 length equals 16 residues. Germline V gene sequence: CDR1 MNHEY, CDR2 SVGEGT. V shed 2 bases and J shed 0 bases, with 13 bases lying between them. Here the CDR3 reads CASSYSSGTVNTEAFF. The CDR3, as DNA: TGTGCCAGCAGTTACAGTTCCGGGACGGTGAACACTGAAGCTTTCTTT.

As for this clonotype: This clone may be a read error of a much larger clone one base away. This chain uses TRBV6-2 or TRBV6-3 with TRBJ1-1; TRBD1 is a possible D gene (5 bases). The germline V and J ends were trimmed by 5 bases and 8 bases, with 21 bases remaining between them. The length of the CDR3 is 15 residues. Germline values: CDR1 MNHEY, CDR2 SVGEGT. The CDR3 loop is CASSPRGAAHPEAFF. CDR3 bases: TGTGCCAGCAGTCCTCGTGGGGCGGCGCATCCGGAAGCTTTCTTT.

This clonotype was recorded many times. This chain uses TRBV3-1 with TRBJ1-5; TRBD1 might be the D (5 bases). Germline V gene sequence: CDR1 LGHDT, CDR2 YNNKEL (reference sequence). With 3 bases removed from V and 6 bases from J, the gap between germline ends came to 18 bases. The CDR3 has 16 residues. The CDR3 coding sequence is TGTGCCAGCAGCCAGTTCAGGGACGCCTATCCTCAGCCCCAGCATTTT. This codes for CASSQFRDAYPQPQHF.

This clonotype came up a few times. V gene TRBV29-1 combines with J gene TRBJ2-3, with D maybe TRBD1 (6 bases). Trimming shortened V by 8 bases and J by 2 bases, and 14 bases separated the two germline ends. Germline values: CDR1 SQVTM, CDR2 ANQGSEA. The CDR3 covers 13 residues. The CDR3 coding sequence is TGCAGCTCCGGGACACAAATCACAGATACGCAGTATTTT. Its translation: CSSGTQITDTQYF.

Ten or more counts support this clonotype. The V and J genes are TRBV28 and TRBJ1-2; 7 nucleotides match TRBD1. The trim removed 4 bases at V and 1 base at J, leaving 18 bases unmatched. Looked up from germline, CDR1 is MDHEN and CDR2 is SYDVKM. This CDR3 region has 19 residues. In nucleotides, the CDR3 is TGTGCCAGCAGTTCTCCTGGAACACCGGGACAGAGTCTTAACTATGGCTACACCTTC. As protein: CASSSPGTPGQSLNYGYTF.

This clonotype was found many times. The chain uses TRBV12-3 or TRBV12-4 and TRBJ1-2; TRBD1 matches 7 bases. V was pared by 3 bases and J by 3 bases, with 7 bases of the junction left unmatched. This CDR3 has 15 amino acids. The CDR3 nucleotides are TGTGCCAGCAGTTTCACAGGGGCGTCGCACTATGGCTACACCTTC. It specifies CASSFTGASHYGYTF.

This clonotype has a count of ten or more. V and J are TRBV7-2 and TRBJ2-3; D ambiguous. Germline V lookup: CDR1 SGHTA, CDR2 FQGNSA. Trimming took off 6 bases at V and 5 bases at J, with 18 bases between the two ends. The length of the CDR3 is 15 residues. CDR3 sequence: CASSYDTFSRDTQYF. In DNA, the CDR3 is TGTGCCAGCAGTTACGACACATTCAGCCGAGATACGCAGTATTTT. Complete variable domain (other parts from reference TRBV7-2 and TRBJ2-3): GAGVSQSPSNKVTEKGKDVELRCDPISGHTALYWYRQSLGQGLEFLIYFQGNSAPDKSGLPSDRFSAERTGGSVSTLTIQRTQQEDSAVYLCASSYDTFSRDTQYFGPGTRLTVL.

The chain recombines TRBV11-3 with TRBJ2-3, with D possibly TRBD1 on 6 matching bases. V lost 0 bases, J lost 4 bases, and 8 bases lay in between. Germline CDR1 reads SGHNT; CDR2 reads YENEEA. This CDR3 has 14 residues. The CDR3 DNA reads TGTGCCAGCAGCTTAGATAACAGGGCAGATACGCAGTATTTT. As protein: CASSLDNRADTQYF.

The V gene is TRBV6-6, the J gene TRBJ2-3, with no clear D. Germline lookup yields CDR1 MNHNY and CDR2 SVGAGI (reference sequence). Trimming took 2 bases from V and 1 from J, leaving 10 bases between them. CDR3 size: 15 residues. The CDR3 nucleotides are TGTGCCAGCAGTTACGAAGGCTCCGGCACAGATACGCAGTATTTT. Residues: CASSYEGSGTDTQYF.